The rows below give T cell receptor beta chains drawn from one sample of a study of blood T cell repertoires in COVID-19. Generated by immunoSEQ multiplex PCR, the TCRdb table keeps only in-frame clones and is missing some. The sample contains roughly 200,000 clones, more than 65% of which appear only once. The sample comprised peripheral blood. The origin of the receptors is a man in his forties or fifties with active or convalescent COVID-19. Both conserved end residues are part of each CDR3. Fields, in order: J gene, clone size, V gene, D gene, CDR3 protein, CDR3 DNA. D genes are given only for firm matches. Part of the rows lack a size; the others show once, few, many or a class for expanded clones.

J gene: TRBJ1-3
clone size: NA
V gene: TRBV7-9
D gene: NA
CDR3 protein: CASSSPAGTAGNTIYF
CDR3 DNA: TGTGCCAGCAGCAGCCCCGCCGGGACTGCTGGAAACACCATATATTTT

J gene: TRBJ2-1
clone size: NA
V gene: TRBV11-3
D gene: NA
CDR3 protein: CASSLDRPAGNEQFF
CDR3 DNA: TGTGCCAGCAGCTTAGATCGCCCCGCAGGGAATGAGCAGTTCTTC

J gene: TRBJ1-5
clone size: NA
V gene: TRBV19
D gene: NA
CDR3 protein: CASSIRETQHF
CDR3 DNA: TGTGCCAGTAGTATCCGAGAAACCCAGCATTTT

J gene: TRBJ2-1
clone size: once
V gene: TRBV19
D gene: NA
CDR3 protein: CASSNVLGGPYNEQFF
CDR3 DNA: TGTGCCAGTAGTAACGTCCTCGGAGGCCCCTACAATGAGCAGTTCTTC

J gene: TRBJ1-4
clone size: once
V gene: TRBV5-5
D gene: NA
CDR3 protein: CASSLVRGGTNEKLFF
CDR3 DNA: TGTGCCAGCAGCTTGGTCAGGGGTGGGACTAATGAAAAACTGTTTTTT

J gene: TRBJ1-2
clone size: NA
V gene: TRBV18
D gene: NA
CDR3 protein: CASSPLQGEGYTF
CDR3 DNA: TGTGCCAGCTCACCGTTGCAGGGCGAGGGCTACACCTTC

J gene: TRBJ1-1
clone size: NA
V gene: TRBV2
D gene: NA
CDR3 protein: CASRGTRVNTEAFF
CDR3 DNA: TGTGCCAGCAGGGGGACAAGAGTGAACACTGAAGCTTTCTTT

J gene: TRBJ2-7
clone size: once
V gene: TRBV25-1
D gene: NA
CDR3 protein: CASTDGYEQYF
CDR3 DNA: TGTGCCAGCACTGACGGCTACGAGCAGTACTTC

J gene: TRBJ2-1
clone size: NA
V gene: TRBV5-6
D gene: NA
CDR3 protein: CASSLVRGGEQFF
CDR3 DNA: TGTGCCAGCAGCTTGGTCCGAGGCGGTGAGCAGTTCTTC

J gene: TRBJ1-1
clone size: NA
V gene: TRBV3-1/TRBV3-2
D gene: TRBD1
CDR3 protein: CASSQLVGTGTPVNTEAFF
CDR3 DNA: TGTGCCAGCAGCCAATTGGTCGGGACAGGGACCCCAGTCAACACTGAAGCTTTCTTT

J gene: TRBJ1-2
clone size: NA
V gene: TRBV19
D gene: TRBD1
CDR3 protein: CASSPRQGGYGYTF
CDR3 DNA: TGTGCCAGTAGTCCCAGACAGGGAGGCTATGGCTACACCTTC

J gene: TRBJ1-2
clone size: NA
V gene: TRBV25-1
D gene: NA
CDR3 protein: CASSESAGLYGYTF
CDR3 DNA: TGTGCCAGCAGTGAATCCGCAGGGCTCTATGGCTACACCTTC

J gene: TRBJ2-5
clone size: once
V gene: TRBV27
D gene: TRBD1
CDR3 protein: CASSLGGTGWPTSLAGTQYF
CDR3 DNA: TGTGCCAGCAGTTTAGGTGGGACAGGGTGGCCAACCTCCCTGGCTGGGACCCAGTACTTC

J gene: TRBJ2-7
clone size: NA
V gene: TRBV27
D gene: NA
CDR3 protein: CASRGTGEVEQYF
CDR3 DNA: TGTGCCAGCAGGGGAACAGGGGAGGTGGAGCAGTACTTC

J gene: TRBJ2-3
clone size: NA
V gene: TRBV30
D gene: NA
CDR3 protein: CAWSPGDETDTQYF
CDR3 DNA: TGTGCCTGGAGTCCAGGGGATGAAACAGATACGCAGTATTTT

J gene: TRBJ1-5
clone size: NA
V gene: TRBV2
D gene: NA
CDR3 protein: CASRPGTSWSQPQHF
CDR3 DNA: TGTGCCAGCAGGCCCGGGACTTCCTGGAGTCAGCCCCAGCATTTT

J gene: TRBJ1-2
clone size: NA
V gene: TRBV7-9
D gene: TRBD1
CDR3 protein: CASHRGQSNYGYTF
CDR3 DNA: TGTGCCAGCCACAGGGGGCAATCTAACTATGGCTACACCTTC

J gene: TRBJ2-7
clone size: few
V gene: TRBV5-1
D gene: NA
CDR3 protein: CASSSPGDYEQYF
CDR3 DNA: TGCGCCAGCAGCTCCCCAGGGGACTACGAGCAGTACTTC

J gene: TRBJ1-1
clone size: NA
V gene: TRBV6-5
D gene: NA
CDR3 protein: CASSDIPSGSREAFF
CDR3 DNA: TGTGCCAGCAGCGACATACCTTCCGGGAGTCGGGAAGCTTTCTTT

J gene: TRBJ1-6
clone size: NA
V gene: TRBV6-2/TRBV6-3
D gene: NA
CDR3 protein: CASSYSPGLTGITSPLHF
CDR3 DNA: TGTGCCAGCAGTTACTCGCCGGGCCTGACGGGGATTACTTCACCCCTCCACTTT

J gene: TRBJ1-6
clone size: NA
V gene: TRBV19
D gene: NA
CDR3 protein: CASSMRDGSSYNSPLHF
CDR3 DNA: TGTGCCAGTAGTATGCGGGACGGGAGCTCCTATAATTCACCCCTCCACTTT

J gene: TRBJ1-6
clone size: once
V gene: TRBV19
D gene: NA
CDR3 protein: CASSQGHSPLHF
CDR3 DNA: TGTGCCAGTAGTCAGGGGCATTCACCCCTCCACTTT

J gene: TRBJ1-5
clone size: NA
V gene: TRBV18
D gene: NA
CDR3 protein: CASSPDSSHQPQHF
CDR3 DNA: TGTGCCAGCTCACCCGACTCAAGCCATCAGCCCCAGCATTTT

J gene: TRBJ2-3
clone size: NA
V gene: TRBV10-3
D gene: TRBD1
CDR3 protein: CAIRPGQGTSTDTQYF
CDR3 DNA: TGTGCCATCAGGCCGGGACAGGGGACCTCCACAGATACGCAGTATTTT

J gene: TRBJ2-3
clone size: NA
V gene: TRBV3-1/TRBV3-2
D gene: TRBD1
CDR3 protein: CASSQDRGKDTQYF
CDR3 DNA: TGTGCCAGCAGCCAAGACAGGGGGAAAGATACGCAGTATTTT

J gene: TRBJ2-1
clone size: NA
V gene: TRBV18
D gene: TRBD2
CDR3 protein: CASSAGLAAYNEQFF
CDR3 DNA: TGTGCCAGCTCCGCTGGACTAGCCGCTTACAATGAGCAGTTCTTC

J gene: TRBJ2-2
clone size: NA
V gene: TRBV5-1
D gene: TRBD1
CDR3 protein: CASSVGWPGGTGELFF
CDR3 DNA: TGCGCCAGCAGCGTCGGTTGGCCAGGGGGCACCGGGGAGCTGTTTTTT

J gene: TRBJ2-3
clone size: NA
V gene: TRBV2
D gene: NA
CDR3 protein: CASSSYRGGKDTQYF
CDR3 DNA: TGTGCCAGCAGTTCTTATAGGGGGGGAAAAGATACGCAGTATTTT

J gene: TRBJ2-3
clone size: once
V gene: TRBV7-9
D gene: NA
CDR3 protein: CASSPLLGATDTQYF
CDR3 DNA: TGTGCCAGCAGCCCGCTGTTGGGGGCCACAGATACGCAGTATTTT

J gene: TRBJ1-4
clone size: NA
V gene: TRBV2
D gene: NA
CDR3 protein: CAIWGGDATNEKLFF
CDR3 DNA: TGTGCCATCTGGGGGGGAGATGCAACTAATGAAAAACTGTTTTTT

J gene: TRBJ2-5
clone size: NA
V gene: TRBV4-3
D gene: TRBD2
CDR3 protein: CASSQGLLAGGPETQYF
CDR3 DNA: TGCGCCAGCAGCCAAGGGCTACTGGCGGGGGGGCCGGAGACCCAGTACTTC

J gene: TRBJ1-2
clone size: NA
V gene: TRBV30
D gene: NA
CDR3 protein: CAWTPPGGYGYTF
CDR3 DNA: TGTGCCTGGACTCCACCCGGGGGCTATGGCTACACCTTC

J gene: TRBJ2-1
clone size: few
V gene: TRBV6-1
D gene: TRBD2
CDR3 protein: CASSGSGTRSYNEQFF
CDR3 DNA: TGTGCCAGCAGTGGATCCGGGACTAGGTCTTACAATGAGCAGTTCTTC

J gene: TRBJ1-6
clone size: NA
V gene: TRBV23-1
D gene: TRBD1
CDR3 protein: CASGQGVSPLHF
CDR3 DNA: TGCGCCAGTGGACAGGGCGTCTCACCCCTCCACTTT

J gene: TRBJ2-2
clone size: NA
V gene: TRBV9
D gene: NA
CDR3 protein: CASSVLDSTGELFF
CDR3 DNA: TGTGCCAGCAGCGTACTGGACTCAACCGGGGAGCTGTTTTTT

J gene: TRBJ1-6
clone size: NA
V gene: TRBV9
D gene: NA
CDR3 protein: CASSVDVQGGTPLHF
CDR3 DNA: TGTGCCAGCAGCGTAGACGTCCAGGGAGGGACACCCCTCCACTTT

J gene: TRBJ1-1
clone size: NA
V gene: TRBV3-1/TRBV3-2
D gene: TRBD1
CDR3 protein: CASSQEVGTANTEAFF
CDR3 DNA: TGTGCCAGCAGCCAAGAAGTGGGGACAGCGAACACTGAAGCTTTCTTT

J gene: TRBJ1-5
clone size: NA
V gene: TRBV7-2
D gene: TRBD1
CDR3 protein: CASSSDRVSFEAQHF
CDR3 DNA: TGTGCCAGCAGCTCCGACAGGGTCTCTTTTGAGGCCCAGCATTTT

J gene: TRBJ2-5
clone size: NA
V gene: TRBV5-4
D gene: NA
CDR3 protein: CASSLAGSQETQYF
CDR3 DNA: TGTGCCAGCAGCTTGGCTGGCAGCCAAGAGACCCAGTACTTC

J gene: TRBJ2-1
clone size: NA
V gene: TRBV15
D gene: TRBD2
CDR3 protein: CATSRDLRGATNEQFF
CDR3 DNA: TGTGCCACCAGCAGAGATTTGCGGGGGGCCACCAATGAGCAGTTCTTC

J gene: TRBJ1-4
clone size: NA
V gene: TRBV4-2
D gene: NA
CDR3 protein: CASSANRAEKLFF
CDR3 DNA: TGTGCCAGCAGCGCCAACAGGGCTGAAAAACTGTTTTTT

J gene: TRBJ1-3
clone size: NA
V gene: TRBV18
D gene: NA
CDR3 protein: CASSPTSGNTIYF
CDR3 DNA: TGTGCCAGCTCACCAACATCTGGAAACACCATATATTTT

J gene: TRBJ2-1
clone size: NA
V gene: TRBV2
D gene: NA
CDR3 protein: CASRRGGVYEQFF
CDR3 DNA: TGTGCCAGCAGGAGGGGCGGGGTGTATGAGCAGTTCTTC

J gene: TRBJ1-4
clone size: NA
V gene: TRBV19
D gene: TRBD1
CDR3 protein: CASSLLQGTNEKLFF
CDR3 DNA: TGTGCCAGTAGTCTCTTACAGGGGACTAATGAAAAACTGTTTTTT

J gene: TRBJ2-7
clone size: NA
V gene: TRBV6-5
D gene: TRBD1
CDR3 protein: CASSYSGGTGNEQYF
CDR3 DNA: TGTGCCAGCAGTTACTCGGGAGGGACAGGGAACGAGCAGTACTTC

J gene: TRBJ2-3
clone size: NA
V gene: TRBV5-1
D gene: TRBD2
CDR3 protein: CASSELAGADTQYF
CDR3 DNA: TGCGCCAGCAGCGAGTTAGCGGGGGCAGATACGCAGTATTTT

J gene: TRBJ1-1
clone size: few
V gene: TRBV19
D gene: NA
CDR3 protein: CASSASPQGPPTTFF
CDR3 DNA: TGTGCCAGTAGTGCGAGCCCTCAGGGTCCCCCCACTACTTTCTTT

J gene: TRBJ1-2
clone size: once
V gene: TRBV6-5
D gene: NA
CDR3 protein: CASSFSRITNYGYTF
CDR3 DNA: TGTGCCAGCAGTTTCTCCAGGATTACTAACTATGGCTACACCTTC

J gene: TRBJ1-2
clone size: NA
V gene: TRBV6-5
D gene: TRBD1
CDR3 protein: CASRQDRGHYGYTF
CDR3 DNA: TGTGCCAGCAGACAGGACAGGGGGCATTATGGCTACACCTTC